These 13 T cell receptor beta chains share one sample of origin, sequenced in a study of OX40 agonist ivuxolimab in advanced cancers. The protocol was immunoSEQ multiplex PCR, while the TCRdb copy is restricted to in-frame clones and leaves out a portion. The sample includes some 50,000 clones, roughly 84% of them seen just once. The specimen was CD4+ or CD8+ T cells sorted from blood, collected in a trial of the OX40 agonist ivuxolimab. Source of these receptors: an adult with an advanced solid tumor such as melanoma, head and neck, liver or kidney cancer.

The rearrangement joins TRBV18 to TRBJ2-5; perhaps TRBD2 as D (6 bases). The length of the CDR3 is 16 residues. CDR1 and CDR2 from the germline V gene are KGHSH and LQKENI. The V end lost 2 bases, the J end lost 2 bases, and 15 bases lay between the germline ends. In DNA form, the CDR3 reads TGTGCCAGCTCACCAACTGTTGGGCGGGGACAAGAGACCCAGTACTTC. This gives the protein CASSPTVGRGQETQYF.

The chain uses TRBV6-6 and TRBJ2-7; TRBD2 might be the D (5 bases). V shed 10 bases and J shed 4 bases, with 14 bases lying between them. Germline V CDR1 and CDR2: MNHNY, SVGAGI (reference sequence). The CDR3 has 12 residues. The CDR3 DNA follows: TGTGCCACCGCGGGCCCCGGGTACGAGCAGTACTTC. Amino acid sequence: CATAGPGYEQYF.

The V gene is TRBV5-6, the J gene TRBJ1-1; possible D gene TRBD1, 6 bases. V gave up 3 bases and J gave up 4 bases, with 19 bases separating them. CDR1 SGHDT and CDR2 YYEEEE come from the germline V gene. The CDR3 totals 16 residues. DNA of the CDR3: TGTGCCAGCAGCTCCTCCATGGGGGCGACTGGCACTGAAGCTTTCTTT. It encodes CASSSSMGATGTEAFF.

CDR3 in amino acids: CAVARGTPYEQYF. As DNA, the CDR3 is TGTGCCGTCGCACGGGGGACACCCTACGAGCAGTACTTC. This chain uses TRBV6-5 with TRBJ2-7; D is perhaps TRBD1 or TRBD2 (6 bases each). V gave up 11 bases and J gave up 2 bases, with 16 bases separating them. Germline CDR1 is MNHEY and CDR2 is SVGAGI. This CDR3 is built from 13 residues.

The gene calls are TRBV29-1 and TRBJ1-4, with D uncertain. CDR3 size: 13 residues. The germline V and J ends were trimmed by 3 bases and 8 bases, with 13 bases remaining between them. CDR1 and CDR2 (germline): SQVTM, ANQGSEA. The CDR3 protein is CSVEYRGGEKLFF. The CDR3 region has the DNA TGCAGCGTTGAGTACCGGGGAGGAGAAAAACTGTTTTTT.

The chain is built from TRBV5-1 and TRBJ2-1; D not certain. Between the trimmed V and J ends, which lost 4 bases and 5 bases, there was a span of 10 bases. The germline V gene has CDR1 SGHRS and CDR2 YFSETQ. The CDR3 has 13 residues. CDR3 sequence: CASSASWDNEQFF. CDR3 in DNA: TGCGCCAGCAGCGCAAGTTGGGACAATGAGCAGTTCTTC.

The chain has TRBV12-5 and TRBJ1-4; D may be TRBD1 (5 bases). Germline V gene data show CDR1 as LGHNT and CDR2 as FRNRAP. This CDR3 is 13 amino acids long. V was trimmed by 5 bases and J by 8 bases, leaving 12 bases between them. As DNA, the CDR3 is TGTGCTAGTGGTGGGACGGAGGGGGAAAAACTGTTTTTT. As protein: CASGGTEGEKLFF. Supplemented by reference TRBV12-5 and TRBJ1-4, the full variable domain reads DARVTQTPRHKVTEMGQEVTMRCQPILGHNTVFWYRQTMMQGLELLAYFRNRAPLDDSGMPKDRFSAEMPDATLATLKIQPSEPRDSAVYFCASGGTEGEKLFFGSGTQLSVL.

CDR3 sequence reads: CASSLFGGNYGYTF. The CDR3 region has the DNA TGTGCCAGCAGTTTATTCGGGGGAAACTATGGCTACACCTTC. This chain connects TRBV28 to TRBJ1-2, with a tentative D call TRBD1 (5 bases). Germline V gene lookup returns CDR1 MDHEN and CDR2 SYDVKM. V dropped 1 base and J dropped 2 bases, with 8 bases sitting between them. The CDR3 extends over 14 amino acids.

J is TRBJ2-1 and V is TRBV5-1; 9 nucleotides match TRBD2. This CDR3 contains 15 residues. Germline CDR1 is SGHRS and CDR2 is YFSETQ. V dropped 2 bases and J dropped 7; count of bases not matched to a gene: 7. The CDR3 DNA is TGCGCCAGCAGCTTAATAGCGGGAGTGAAAAATGAGCAGTTCTTC. The encoded protein is CASSLIAGVKNEQFF.

The rearrangement links TRBV6-5 to TRBJ2-5; TRBD2 matches 7 bases. Germline CDR1 reads MNHEY; CDR2 reads SVGAGI. V lost 2 bases and J lost 1; bases outside the gene matches: 4. The CDR3 extends over 15 amino acids. The DNA for the CDR3 is TGTGCCAGCAGTTACCCCGAGCGGGGCCAAGAGACCCAGTACTTC. Protein sequence: CASSYPERGQETQYF.

The chain has TRBV6-6 and TRBJ2-1; 10 bases fit TRBD1. CDR1 is MNHNY, CDR2 SVGAGI, per germline (reference sequence). Losses at the gene ends were 5 bases for V and 11 bases for J; bases not matched to a gene: 9. The CDR3 is made up of 14 amino acids. The CDR3 sequence: CASSPGTGEIKQFF. The CDR3 DNA sequence: TGTGCCAGCAGTCCAGGGACAGGGGAAATAAAGCAGTTCTTC.

This chain uses TRBV30 with TRBJ2-5; 9 positions match TRBD2. Germline V CDR1 and CDR2: GTSNPN, SVGIG (reference sequence). V shed 2 bases and J 10 bases; nucleotides not matched to a gene: 17. The CDR3 runs to 16 residues. CDR3 residues: CAWSSRGSGGPVDQYF. In DNA form, the CDR3 reads TGTGCCTGGAGTTCCCGGGGTAGCGGGGGACCTGTAGACCAGTACTTC.

The chain couples TRBV5-1 to TRBJ2-3, with D perhaps matching TRBD1 (5 bases). The CDR3 is made up of 16 amino acids. Germline values: CDR1 SGHRS, CDR2 YFSETQ. Trimming cost V 3 bases and J 6 bases, with 20 bases left between them. The CDR3 DNA reads TGCGCCAGCAGCTCTTACCCAGGGTTCCAGGAGGATACGCAGTATTTT. This sequence encodes CASSSYPGFQEDTQYF.